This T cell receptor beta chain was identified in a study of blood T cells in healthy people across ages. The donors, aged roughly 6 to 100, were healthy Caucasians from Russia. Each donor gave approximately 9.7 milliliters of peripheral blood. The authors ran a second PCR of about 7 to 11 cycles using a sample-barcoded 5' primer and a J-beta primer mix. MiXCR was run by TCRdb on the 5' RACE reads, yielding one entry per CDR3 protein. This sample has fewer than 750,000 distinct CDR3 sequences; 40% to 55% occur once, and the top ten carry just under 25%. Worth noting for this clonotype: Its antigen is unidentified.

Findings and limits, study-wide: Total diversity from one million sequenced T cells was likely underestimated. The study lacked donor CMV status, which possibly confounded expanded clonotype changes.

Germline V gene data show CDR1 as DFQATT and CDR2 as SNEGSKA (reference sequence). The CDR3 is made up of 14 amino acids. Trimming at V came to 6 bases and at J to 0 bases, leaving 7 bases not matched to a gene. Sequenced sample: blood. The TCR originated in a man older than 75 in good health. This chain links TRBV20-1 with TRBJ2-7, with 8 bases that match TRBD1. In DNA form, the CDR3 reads TGCAGTGCCCGGAGACAGGGGCCCTCCTACGAGCAGTACTTC. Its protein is CSARRQGPSYEQYF.